This record concerns one T cell receptor (beta chain) sequence. This clone's antigen is unknown. Qualities for individual bases were not recorded, and no much larger clone is one base off. TCRbeta CDR3 regions were amplified from genomic DNA by means of the immunoSEQ Assay, a bias-controlled multiplex PCR. From the authors' description of their analysis: The number of nucleated cells in each sample was estimated by amplification of reference gene primers within the assay. Sequence reads were collapsed and filtered to measure the absolute abundance of every unique TCRbeta CDR3 rearrangement. Productive Simpson clonality was computed per sample as the square root of Simpson's diversity index over productive rearrangements. TCRdb limited this immuneACCESS table to in-frame rearrangements with V and J called. A share of clones is missing; checked studies link under half to unresolved V genes, and the rest is unexplained. D and trimming come from the DNA, and the V and J calls and clone size come from that table. The sample profile shows some 200,000 clones; about 83% of them were found once. The ten largest make up around 13% of the sample.

At one collaborating source in Seattle, patients were enrolled during active infection and were followed longitudinally through the course of disease. Collaborating institutions collected whole blood in K2EDTA tubes following their own protocols. Collaborator samples were shipped for TCRbeta analysis as frozen whole blood, isolated PBMCs, or DNA extracted from either sample type. The sample comes from a study of blood T cell repertoires in COVID-19 (dated by TCRdb to about 2020). Study-wide context: Samples covering the acute and convalescent phases of COVID-19 were provided by collaborators in the United States, Italy and Spain. The repertoires were made available in a free public database intended to serve as a resource for research on the immune response to SARS-CoV-2. Deeply sampled blood TCRbeta repertoires from subjects exposed to, actively infected with, or recovered from COVID-19 were included in the dataset. The material from the prospective study consisted of cDNA or gDNA derived from T cells, B-cell-depleted T cells, or PBMCs. The sample metadata nearly always contained a de-identified subject ID, COVID-19 status, age in years and sex. Where available, HLA class I and class II types were taken from metadata supplied by the sample provider and were not determined by assay-based typing. The samples were drawn from two sources: the first 160 participants of the ongoing ImmuneRACE study, and 1,200 or so subjects contributed by 6 global collaborators. What the authors observed across the whole study: The quantity of clinical and demographic metadata differed by source and by participant and was supplied without curation.

This TCR was sampled from a woman in her 70s with COVID-19, enrolled during active disease. The material sequenced was peripheral blood.

The bases read TGCGCCAGCAGCCTGGGACGGGAGCTTTCACCCCTCCACTTT. This yields the protein CASSLGRELSPLHF. The chain links TRBV5-1 with TRBJ1-6; a weak D assignment points to TRBD1 (5 bases agree). V gives up 4 bases and J gives up 9 bases, and the segment between their germline ends measures 14 bases. CDR1 and CDR2, looked up from the germline V gene, are SGHRS and YFSETQ. Measured from the cysteine to the phenylalanine, the CDR3 is 14 residues long. Only the CDR3 region is kept as DNA, spanning 42 bases read in frame from base 1.